This T cell receptor (beta chain) was recorded in a study of T-cell memory formation after mild COVID-19. Study at large: TCR clusters were mostly confined to one donor each.

Researchers used 5'RACE with constant-segment primers to make TCR alpha and TCR beta cDNA libraries that carry sample barcodes and UMIs. One entry per CDR3 protein results from TCRdb running MiXCR on the 5' RACE reads. The data show around 450,000 distinct CDR3 sequences, with over 15% seen just once and around 9.2% held by the top ten. General study points: Several responding clones turned up in pre-infection memory, indicating that cross-reactive memory may have taken part. Later expanders leaned CD4+, whereas day 15 to 85 contracting clones were balanced CD4/CD8.

A remark on this clonotype: Its specificity is unknown.

The CDR3 totals 12 residues. Trimming removed 6 bases from V and 7 bases from J, with 10 bases in between. The germline V gene has CDR1 SEHNR and CDR2 FQNEAQ (reference sequence). Sequencing was carried out using PBMCs or a T cell subset sorted from them (not recorded which). The rearrangement uses TRBV7-9 and TRBJ2-1; D gene uncertain. The TCR was taken from an adult woman who had mild COVID-19 (a few samples of this study predate the infection). Cell type and time point are not known. CDR3: CASSSPVNEQFF. DNA for the CDR3: TGTGCCAGCAGTTCACCGGTGAATGAGCAGTTCTTC.